The following is a TCR beta chain sequence with its context. One end of the junction varies from germline; a read error may be responsible. All donors came from Russia, were Caucasian and healthy, and spanned ages about 6 to 100. Roughly 10 milliliters of peripheral blood were drawn from each donor. Through a sample-barcoded 5' primer and a J-beta primer mix, a second PCR was run for about 6 to 11 cycles. A minimum of 2.5 million CDR3-containing paired-end reads was obtained for each sample. TCRdb re-analysed the 5' RACE reads in MiXCR, keeping a single row per CDR3 protein. This sample has some 930,000 distinct CDR3 sequences; around 29% occur once, and the top ten carry 10% to 13%. This record belongs to a study of blood T cells in healthy people across ages. Germline lookup yields CDR1 LNHNV and CDR2 YYDKDF (reference sequence). This CDR3 spans 15 amino acids. The same sample was also studied in work on T cells of mothers and their children.

This sequence was found in a woman aged 40 to 49 in good health. Material for sequencing was blood. The V and J genes are TRBV15 and TRBJ1-4; 7 bases map to TRBD1. As DNA, the CDR3 is TGTGCCACCAGCCTCCAGGGACAGTCTAATGAAAAGCTGTTTTTT. It translates to CATSLQGQSNEKLFF.